The rows below give T cell receptor beta chains drawn from one sample of a study of molecular identifiers for immune sequencing clone quantification. TCRdb itself ran the PCR reads through MiXCR, one entry per CDR3 protein. The sample yields more than 550,000 distinct CDR3 sequences, roughly 27% seen once. The sample taken for sequencing was naive CD8+ T cells from blood, with Jurkat cell RNA spiked in. The origin of the receptors is a human donor in good health. Some libraries in this study had Jurkat cell RNA spiked in. Both conserved end residues are part of each CDR3. A D gene is named only where the DNA matches it firmly. Size values are once, few and many counts, or a class for expanded clones, and some rows have none.

j_call: TRBJ2-7; v_call: TRBV7-9; d_call: -; clone_size: -; cdr3_nt: TGTGCCAGCAGCTTGGCCCCTCAGGAAACCTACGAGCAGTACTTC; cdr3_aa: CASSLAPQETYEQYF
j_call: TRBJ2-7; v_call: TRBV6-1; d_call: -; clone_size: -; cdr3_nt: TGTGCCAGCAGTGCGAGGGGAGGCCCCTACGAGCAGTACTTC; cdr3_aa: CASSARGGPYEQYF
j_call: TRBJ2-2; v_call: TRBV3-1; d_call: TRBD1; clone_size: -; cdr3_nt: TGTGCCAGCAGCCAAGATCTCGACAGGGCGAACACCGGGGAGCTGTTTTTT; cdr3_aa: CASSQDLDRANTGELFF
j_call: TRBJ1-3; v_call: TRBV9; d_call: -; clone_size: -; cdr3_nt: TGTGCCAGCAGCTCAAGTGGGACTCCCGGGACAAGGCGAGGAAACACCATATGTTTT; cdr3_aa: CASSSSGTPGTRRGNTICF
j_call: TRBJ1-1; v_call: TRBV5-5; d_call: -; clone_size: many; cdr3_nt: TGTGCCAGCAGCGTGTCATACCAAACCGGGACCCTGAACACTGAAGCTTTCTTT; cdr3_aa: CASSVSYQTGTLNTEAFF
j_call: TRBJ1-3; v_call: TRBV19; d_call: -; clone_size: -; cdr3_nt: -; cdr3_aa: CASSIWGTGNTIYF
j_call: TRBJ2-2; v_call: TRBV6-2/TRBV6-3; d_call: -; clone_size: many; cdr3_nt: TGTGCCAGCAGTTACGGACAGACTAGGTCCGGGGAGCTGTTTTTT; cdr3_aa: CASSYGQTRSGELFF
j_call: TRBJ2-3; v_call: TRBV2; d_call: -; clone_size: few; cdr3_nt: TGTGCCAGCAGACCCCCGGGACCAACCGTCCCAGATACGCAGTATTTT; cdr3_aa: CASRPPGPTVPDTQYF
j_call: TRBJ2-1; v_call: TRBV4-1; d_call: TRBD2; clone_size: -; cdr3_nt: TGCGCCAGCAGCCCCCCACTAGCGGGGTACAATGAGCAGTTCTTC; cdr3_aa: CASSPPLAGYNEQFF
j_call: TRBJ2-7; v_call: TRBV27; d_call: TRBD2; clone_size: -; cdr3_nt: TGTGCCAGCAGTCGCGGGGGGGGGTTTGAGCAGTACTTC; cdr3_aa: CASSRGGGFEQYF
j_call: TRBJ1-1; v_call: TRBV5-6; d_call: -; clone_size: many; cdr3_nt: TGTGCCAGCAGCTTTCTTGGCCCTTCCGAGAGTACTGAAGCTTTCTTT; cdr3_aa: CASSFLGPSESTEAFF
j_call: TRBJ2-7; v_call: TRBV27; d_call: TRBD1; clone_size: -; cdr3_nt: TGTGCCAGCAGTTTTTCCGGACAGGGTATCACCTACGAGCAGTACTTC; cdr3_aa: CASSFSGQGITYEQYF
j_call: TRBJ2-1; v_call: TRBV6-2/TRBV6-3; d_call: -; clone_size: -; cdr3_nt: TGTGCCAGCAGTCAAGGACTCGAGCGCTCCTACAATGAGCAGTTCTTC; cdr3_aa: CASSQGLERSYNEQFF
j_call: TRBJ2-3; v_call: TRBV7-2; d_call: TRBD2; clone_size: many; cdr3_nt: TGTGCCAGCAGCTTAGTGTCCAGCGGGGGGGCTCTAGCAGATACGCAGTATTTT; cdr3_aa: CASSLVSSGGALADTQYF
j_call: TRBJ2-7; v_call: TRBV7-9; d_call: TRBD1; clone_size: few; cdr3_nt: TGTGCCAGCAGCCCTACGCACCCACTGGGGACAGGGTCCTACGAGCAGTACTTC; cdr3_aa: CASSPTHPLGTGSYEQYF
j_call: TRBJ2-3; v_call: TRBV4-3; d_call: -; clone_size: -; cdr3_nt: TGCGCCAGCAGCCAAAAGGGTTTGACTAGCCAGGGGTCAGATACGCAGTATTTT; cdr3_aa: CASSQKGLTSQGSDTQYF
j_call: TRBJ2-3; v_call: TRBV7-7; d_call: -; clone_size: many; cdr3_nt: TGTGCTAGCAGCTTTTTGGGGAAGGCAGATACGCAGTATTTT; cdr3_aa: CASSFLGKADTQYF
j_call: TRBJ2-3; v_call: TRBV27; d_call: -; clone_size: many; cdr3_nt: TGTGCCAGCAGTTTATCGTGGGGTAGCACAGATACGCAGTATTTT; cdr3_aa: CASSLSWGSTDTQYF
j_call: TRBJ2-5; v_call: TRBV7-6; d_call: TRBD1; clone_size: -; cdr3_nt: TGTGCCAGCAGCCGATCGGACAGGGGTGGAGAGACCCAGTACTTC; cdr3_aa: CASSRSDRGGETQYF
j_call: TRBJ2-3; v_call: TRBV19; d_call: TRBD2; clone_size: few; cdr3_nt: TGTGCCAGTAGACCCGGGACTAGCGGGATTGGGCTGGCTCTAGCGGGCACAGATACGCAGTATTTT; cdr3_aa: CASRPGTSGIGLALAGTDTQYF
j_call: TRBJ2-3; v_call: TRBV2; d_call: TRBD2; clone_size: few; cdr3_nt: TGTGCCAGCAGGGGACTAGCGCCTAGCACAGATACGCAGTATTTT; cdr3_aa: CASRGLAPSTDTQYF
j_call: TRBJ1-1; v_call: TRBV27; d_call: -; clone_size: many; cdr3_nt: TGTGCCAGCGGGTCCGAAGGGGGAGGCACTGAAGCTTTCTTT; cdr3_aa: CASGSEGGGTEAFF
j_call: TRBJ2-5; v_call: TRBV27; d_call: TRBD2; clone_size: few; cdr3_nt: TGTGCCAGCTCCCTAGGTGCGGGAGAGGTGGAGACCCAGTACTTC; cdr3_aa: CASSLGAGEVETQYF
j_call: TRBJ2-2; v_call: TRBV6-2/TRBV6-3; d_call: -; clone_size: few; cdr3_nt: TGTGCCACCTCCTTGGGGGGTTTGAACACCGGGGAGCTGTTTTTT; cdr3_aa: CATSLGGLNTGELFF
j_call: TRBJ2-7; v_call: TRBV2; d_call: -; clone_size: once; cdr3_nt: TGTGCCAGCAGTGAGCCCGAATCCTACGAGCAGTACTTC; cdr3_aa: CASSEPESYEQYF
j_call: TRBJ2-5; v_call: TRBV7-2; d_call: -; clone_size: many; cdr3_nt: TGTGCCAGCAGCTTAGAAGAGTGGGAAGAGACCCAGTACTTC; cdr3_aa: CASSLEEWEETQYF
j_call: TRBJ2-1; v_call: TRBV20-1; d_call: -; clone_size: few; cdr3_nt: TGCAGTGCCCAAGTGGGACTCCAGGAGCAGTTCTTC; cdr3_aa: CSAQVGLQEQFF
j_call: TRBJ2-3; v_call: TRBV6-2/TRBV6-3; d_call: -; clone_size: few; cdr3_nt: TGTGCCAGCAGACCCGAGGACTTCCAACGCACCTCAGATACGCAGTATTTT; cdr3_aa: CASRPEDFQRTSDTQYF
j_call: TRBJ2-7; v_call: TRBV29-1; d_call: -; clone_size: -; cdr3_nt: TGCAGCGTTGTACAGGGTTTAAACGAGCAGTACTTC; cdr3_aa: CSVVQGLNEQYF
j_call: TRBJ2-7; v_call: TRBV10-2; d_call: -; clone_size: -; cdr3_nt: TGCGCCAGCAGTGATTCGGGGGTTTTATTCTACGAGCAGTACTTC; cdr3_aa: CASSDSGVLFYEQYF
j_call: TRBJ2-1; v_call: TRBV4-1; d_call: -; clone_size: few; cdr3_nt: TGCGCCAGCAGCCAAGGACTTAACAATGAGCAGTTCTTC; cdr3_aa: CASSQGLNNEQFF
j_call: TRBJ1-5; v_call: TRBV18; d_call: -; clone_size: -; cdr3_nt: TGTGCCAGCTCACCACCGGATTGGACAGAGCCCCAGCATTTT; cdr3_aa: CASSPPDWTEPQHF
j_call: TRBJ2-1; v_call: TRBV7-9; d_call: -; clone_size: few; cdr3_nt: TGTGCCAGCAGCTTATATCAGGTCATCGGCCCCGCAACGGCCTACAATGAGCAGTTCTTC; cdr3_aa: CASSLYQVIGPATAYNEQFF
j_call: TRBJ2-7; v_call: TRBV5-5; d_call: TRBD1; clone_size: many; cdr3_nt: TGTGCCAGCAGTTCCGGACAGGGGTGGGACGAGCAGTACTTC; cdr3_aa: CASSSGQGWDEQYF
j_call: TRBJ1-1; v_call: TRBV6-2/TRBV6-3; d_call: TRBD1; clone_size: few; cdr3_nt: TGTGCCAGCAGTTGGACAGGGAGATCTGAAGCTTTCTTT; cdr3_aa: CASSWTGRSEAFF
j_call: TRBJ2-7; v_call: TRBV12-3/TRBV12-4; d_call: -; clone_size: -; cdr3_nt: TGTGCCAGCAGTCTGGGGCCAGAGACCTACGAGCAGTACTTC; cdr3_aa: CASSLGPETYEQYF
j_call: TRBJ1-5; v_call: TRBV19; d_call: TRBD1; clone_size: -; cdr3_nt: TGTGCCAGTGGGGACAGCATTCCCAATCAGCCCCAGCATTTT; cdr3_aa: CASGDSIPNQPQHF
j_call: TRBJ2-7; v_call: TRBV20-1; d_call: -; clone_size: few; cdr3_nt: TGCAGTGCTAGCGATTCGGACAGCCCGGGGTACTACGAGCAGTACTTC; cdr3_aa: CSASDSDSPGYYEQYF
j_call: TRBJ1-1; v_call: TRBV2; d_call: -; clone_size: many; cdr3_nt: TGTGCCAGCAGTGAGTCGGGAACTGAAGCTTTCTTT; cdr3_aa: CASSESGTEAFF
j_call: TRBJ1-3; v_call: TRBV4-3; d_call: -; clone_size: many; cdr3_nt: TGCGCCAGCAGCCAAGAACAGTTCTCTGGAAACACCATATATTTT; cdr3_aa: CASSQEQFSGNTIYF
j_call: TRBJ2-2; v_call: TRBV7-8; d_call: TRBD1; clone_size: few; cdr3_nt: TGTGCCAGCAGCTCATTCGGACAGGGTCACGCGAACACCGGGGAGCTGTTTTTT; cdr3_aa: CASSSFGQGHANTGELFF
j_call: TRBJ2-5; v_call: TRBV3-1; d_call: -; clone_size: many; cdr3_nt: TGTGCCAGCAGCACCCGAGAGGGGAGAATCCAAGAGACCCAGTACTTC; cdr3_aa: CASSTREGRIQETQYF
j_call: TRBJ2-7; v_call: TRBV5-5; d_call: TRBD2; clone_size: -; cdr3_nt: TGTGCCAGCAGCTTGCACGGGGGGGGCCCCGCCTACGAGCAGTACTTC; cdr3_aa: CASSLHGGGPAYEQYF
j_call: TRBJ2-7; v_call: TRBV28; d_call: -; clone_size: many; cdr3_nt: TGTGCCAGCAGTTCCCACCGGGACTCCCCCTCCTACGAGCAGTACTTC; cdr3_aa: CASSSHRDSPSYEQYF
j_call: TRBJ2-7; v_call: TRBV7-9; d_call: -; clone_size: -; cdr3_nt: TGTGCCAGCAGCTTAGCGATTGGTGGGGCCACCGAGCAGTACTTC; cdr3_aa: CASSLAIGGATEQYF
j_call: TRBJ1-6; v_call: TRBV7-6; d_call: -; clone_size: few; cdr3_nt: TGTGCCAGCAGCTTAGGACTGAACTATAATTCACCCCTCCACTTT; cdr3_aa: CASSLGLNYNSPLHF
j_call: TRBJ1-5; v_call: TRBV12-3/TRBV12-4; d_call: -; clone_size: many; cdr3_nt: TGTGCCAGCAGTTTAGAGGGGTTGGGCAATCAGCCCCAGCATTTT; cdr3_aa: CASSLEGLGNQPQHF
j_call: TRBJ2-7; v_call: TRBV30; d_call: -; clone_size: few; cdr3_nt: TGTGCCTGGAGTCTGGGCGGGGAAACTTACGAGCAGTACTTC; cdr3_aa: CAWSLGGETYEQYF
j_call: TRBJ2-3; v_call: TRBV4-3; d_call: -; clone_size: -; cdr3_nt: TGCGCCAGCAGCCAACTCACTACCGGAATAGATACGCGGTATTTT; cdr3_aa: CASSQLTTGIDTRYF
j_call: TRBJ2-1; v_call: TRBV7-9; d_call: -; clone_size: -; cdr3_nt: TGTGCCAGCAGCGACTCGATCTCCTACAATGAGCAGTTCTTC; cdr3_aa: CASSDSISYNEQFF
j_call: TRBJ2-7; v_call: TRBV15; d_call: -; clone_size: few; cdr3_nt: TGTGCCACCAGCACCATAACAGGGTCCCCCTCCTACGAGCAGTACTTC; cdr3_aa: CATSTITGSPSYEQYF
j_call: TRBJ1-2; v_call: TRBV20-1; d_call: -; clone_size: -; cdr3_nt: TGCAGTGCTAAGGGGAGGGTTAACTATGGCTACACCTTC; cdr3_aa: CSAKGRVNYGYTF
j_call: TRBJ2-1; v_call: TRBV30; d_call: TRBD2; clone_size: many; cdr3_nt: TGTGCCTGGAGTGGAGGACTAGCGGGGGGGCACCGGTTCTTC; cdr3_aa: CAWSGGLAGGHRFF
j_call: TRBJ1-6; v_call: TRBV4-3; d_call: TRBD1; clone_size: -; cdr3_nt: TGCACCAGCAGCCAAGATAGCGGGAAGGGGGCGGTTGAGTCACCCCTCCACTTT; cdr3_aa: CTSSQDSGKGAVESPLHF
j_call: TRBJ2-1; v_call: TRBV6-1; d_call: -; clone_size: few; cdr3_nt: TGTGCCAGCAGCGTTGACAAGACCTCCTACAATGAGCAGTTCTTC; cdr3_aa: CASSVDKTSYNEQFF
j_call: TRBJ2-5; v_call: TRBV6-6; d_call: -; clone_size: -; cdr3_nt: TGTGCCAGCAGTTTAAACGAAATCAGGGAGACCCAGTACTTC; cdr3_aa: CASSLNEIRETQYF